Listed here are 20 T cell receptor beta chains from one sample, sequenced in a study of T cells in Graves' hyperthyroidism and ophthalmopathy. From RNA transcripts, TCR beta CDR3 regions were amplified. HTBI primers were the set used in a first-round RT-PCR of the TCR CDR3. TCRdb used MiXCR to reprocess the multiplex PCR reads, holding one entry per CDR3 protein. Altogether roughly 750,000 distinct CDR3 sequences are present, approximately 16% being singletons, with the ten largest covering about 8.4%. The sample comprised blood. The receptors stem from a man between 18 and 29 years old with Graves' hyperthyroidism.

This clonotype was detected many times. The DNA for the CDR3 is TGTGCCTGGATGAAGGGACGGTACGATGGCTACACCTTC. Encoded protein: CAWMKGRYDGYTF. The chain joins TRBV30 to TRBJ1-2; a weak D match, TRBD1 (5 bases). This CDR3 spans 13 amino acids. Per the germline V gene, CDR1 is GTSNPN and CDR2 is SVGIG (reference sequence). The V end was cut by 4 bases, the J end by 6 bases, with 15 bases between.

In its sample, this clonotype was seen a few times. This CDR3 is CASMAGGETQYF. CDR3 in DNA: TGTGCCAGCATGGCGGGAGGGGAGACCCAGTACTTC. This chain uses TRBV7-9 with TRBJ2-5; TRBD2 aligns across 9 bases. In germline, CDR1 is SEHNR, CDR2 FQNEAQ (reference sequence). Germline trimming cut 7 bases from V and 5 bases from J; bases unmatched to any gene: 2. The CDR3 runs to 12 residues.

A word on this clonotype: Just one base apart from a much larger clone, this may be a read error. The chain couples TRBV6-5 to TRBJ2-7; 7 positions match TRBD2. CDR1 and CDR2 (germline): MNHEY, SVGAGI. The CDR3 runs 15 residues. As DNA, the CDR3 is TGTGCCAGCAGTTACTCGCGGGAGAATAGCTACAAGCAGTACTTC. It yields the protein CASSYSRENSYKQYF.

This clonotype was seen a handful of times. V and J are TRBV20-1 and TRBJ2-1; 10 bases map to TRBD1. The CDR3 length is 14 residues. The ends lost 6 bases at V and 6 bases at J; junction bases unmatched: 8. Germline CDR1 reads DFQATT; CDR2 reads SNEGSKA (reference sequence). CDR3 coding DNA: TGCAGTGCATCAGGACAGGGGGGTAGCAATGAGCAGTTCTTC. This gives the protein CSASGQGGSNEQFF.

This clonotype was seen a few times. The gene calls are TRBV13 and TRBJ1-1; 8 bases line up with TRBD1. The CDR3 has 15 amino acids. Germline values: CDR1 PRHDT, CDR2 FYEKMQ (reference sequence). With V trimmed by 4 bases and J by 1 base, 5 bases remained unmatched. As DNA, the CDR3 is TGTGCCAGCAGCTCCAGGGGGCATGGGAACACTGAAGCTTTCTTT. The encoded protein is CASSSRGHGNTEAFF.

This clonotype was found many times. This sequence joins TRBV29-1 and TRBJ1-4; D is unclear. CDR3 length: 15 amino acids. With 0 bases removed from V and 10 bases from J, the gap between germline ends came to 18 bases. CDR1 and CDR2 (germline): SQVTM, ANQGSEA. CDR3 sequence: CSVEDKDGPRGKLFF. The CDR3 nucleotides read TGCAGCGTTGAAGATAAAGACGGTCCCAGAGGAAAACTGTTTTTT.

The chain couples TRBV6-1 to TRBJ2-5; the D is unclear. CDR3 size: 12 residues. CDR1 is MNHNS, CDR2 SASEGT, per germline. V lost 8 bases, J lost 2 bases, and 9 bases lay in between. CDR3 region: CASAPDQETQYF. The CDR3 DNA reads as TGTGCCAGCGCCCCAGATCAAGAGACCCAGTACTTC.

This clonotype was seen ten or more times. The V call is TRBV6-1, the J call TRBJ1-4; TRBD1 might be the D (5 bases). CDR3 length: 17 residues. V was shortened by 6 bases and J by 5 bases, with 22 bases between the two germline ends. The V gene's germline CDR1 is MNHNS and CDR2 SASEGT. CDR3 DNA: TGTGCCAGCAGAACCATCGAGGGGAACAGTGAGAATGAAAAACTGTTTTTT. It specifies CASRTIEGNSENEKLFF.

The V gene is TRBV20-1, the J gene TRBJ1-1; D remains unclear. V gave up 0 bases and J gave up 1 base, with 6 bases separating them. The CDR3 is made up of 13 amino acids. Per germline, CDR1 DFQATT and CDR2 SNEGSKA (reference sequence). The CDR3 sequence: CSAREAGNTEAFF. The CDR3 DNA reads TGCAGTGCTAGAGAAGCAGGGAACACTGAAGCTTTCTTT.

This clonotype was detected ten times or more. This chain uses TRBV9 with TRBJ2-7; the match to TRBD1 covers 7 bases. Looked up from germline, CDR1 is SGDLS and CDR2 is YYNGEE. The CDR3 covers 14 residues. V gave up 1 base and J gave up 2 bases; unmatched junction bases: 3. In DNA, the CDR3 is TGTGCCAGCAGCGTACAGGGGGTCCCCTACGAGCAGTACTTC. This sequence encodes CASSVQGVPYEQYF.

This clonotype has more than one count but fewer than ten. The rearrangement uses TRBV18 and TRBJ2-5, with D possibly TRBD2 on 5 matching bases. Germline values: CDR1 KGHSH, CDR2 LQKENI. Trimming removed 0 bases from V and 5 bases from J, with 16 bases in between. The CDR3 has 16 amino acids. CDR3: CASSPPLLRDGETQYF. The CDR3 DNA follows: TGTGCCAGCTCACCACCGCTACTCCGGGATGGGGAGACCCAGTACTTC.

In its sample, this clonotype was seen a few times. CDR3 nucleotides: TGTGCCAGCAGTGAACAACTAGCGGGTAGCTCGAGCACCGGGGAGCTGTTTTTT. Amino acid sequence: CASSEQLAGSSSTGELFF. The chain couples TRBV2 to TRBJ2-2, with TRBD2 matching over 9 bases. The CDR3 contains 18 residues. The germline V gene has CDR1 SNHLY and CDR2 FYNNEI. J was trimmed by 4 bases and V by 2 bases; bases with no gene match: 11.

The chain combines TRBV10-3 with TRBJ1-1; the D is unclear. Trimming removed 9 bases from V and 5 bases from J, with 16 bases in between. Germline V lookup: CDR1 ENHRY, CDR2 SYGVKD. This CDR3 comprises 13 residues. The CDR3 region has the DNA TGTGCCATAACAACGGGAGTCAGTACTGAAGCTTTCTTT. Its translation is CAITTGVSTEAFF.

The table lists this clonotype with many counts. The rearrangement joins TRBV2 to TRBJ2-7, with D maybe TRBD2 (6 bases). The CDR3 length is 14 residues. Germline-derived CDR1 and CDR2 are SNHLY and FYNNEI. V lost 2 bases to trimming and J lost 5 bases, with 13 bases between them. CDR3 DNA sequence: TGTGCCAGCAGTGAACGACTAGTGAGGGACGAGCAGTACTTC. Residues: CASSERLVRDEQYF. The whole variable domain, filled in from reference TRBV2 and TRBJ2-7, reads EPEVTQTPSHQVTQMGQEVILRCVPISNHLYFYWYRQILGQKVEFLVSFYNNEISEKSEIFDDQFSVERPDGSNFTLKIRSTKLEDSAMYFCASSERLVRDEQYFGPGTRLTVT.

The chain employs TRBV20-1 and TRBJ1-5, with 7 bases that match TRBD1. The CDR3 runs to 15 residues. Germline values: CDR1 DFQATT, CDR2 SNEGSKA (reference sequence). V dropped 6 bases and J dropped 2; count of bases not matched to a gene: 10. The CDR3 loop is CSADEGAGGNQPQHF. The CDR3 DNA is TGCAGTGCGGATGAGGGGGCCGGAGGCAATCAGCCCCAGCATTTT.

The chain is built from TRBV20-1 and TRBJ2-2, with TRBD1 identical over 9 bases. Germline CDR1 and CDR2: DFQATT and SNEGSKA (reference sequence). This CDR3 region has 17 residues. V lost 0 bases and J lost 1; bases outside the gene matches: 6. The CDR3 DNA is TGCAGTGCTAGAGAGAATAGGGGACAGGGGAACACCGGGGAGCTGTTTTTT. This sequence encodes CSARENRGQGNTGELFF.

The chain is built from TRBV5-1 and TRBJ2-7, with TRBD1 matching 8 bases. This CDR3 is 16 amino acids long. Germline CDR1 is SGHRS and CDR2 is YFSETQ. The trim removed 3 bases at V and 4 bases at J, leaving 12 bases unmatched. The CDR3, as DNA: TGCGCCAGCAGCTGGACCGGGACAGGTCCGGCTTACGAGCAGTACTTC. Encoded protein: CASSWTGTGPAYEQYF.

The rearrangement joins TRBV9 to TRBJ2-3, with TRBD2 matching over 9 bases. The germline gives CDR1 SGDLS, CDR2 YYNGEE. Losses at the gene ends were 2 bases for V and 5 bases for J; bases not matched to a gene: 6. The CDR3 has 15 residues. The CDR3 protein is CASSVVAGARDTQYF. DNA for the CDR3: TGTGCCAGCAGCGTCGTAGCGGGAGCTCGAGATACGCAGTATTTT.

V is TRBV10-3 and J is TRBJ2-2; D is tentatively TRBD1 or TRBD2 (6 bases each). Trimming cost V 4 bases and J 6 bases, with 12 bases left between them. Germline CDR1 is ENHRY and CDR2 is SYGVKD. This CDR3 has 14 amino acids. CDR3 residues: CAISGDGGSGELFF. Here the CDR3 DNA reads TGTGCCATCAGTGGGGACGGGGGCTCCGGGGAGCTGTTTTTT.

This clonotype has ten or more counts. This chain uses TRBV11-1 with TRBJ2-2; tentative D call: TRBD1 (5 bases). This CDR3 has 16 residues. V was trimmed by 6 bases and J by 3 bases, leaving 17 bases between them. The germline CDR1 and CDR2 sequences are SGHAT and FQDESV (reference sequence). DNA of the CDR3: TGTGCCAGCAGAGATGGAATGGACACCTACACCGGGGAGCTGTTTTTT. Translation gives CASRDGMDTYTGELFF.